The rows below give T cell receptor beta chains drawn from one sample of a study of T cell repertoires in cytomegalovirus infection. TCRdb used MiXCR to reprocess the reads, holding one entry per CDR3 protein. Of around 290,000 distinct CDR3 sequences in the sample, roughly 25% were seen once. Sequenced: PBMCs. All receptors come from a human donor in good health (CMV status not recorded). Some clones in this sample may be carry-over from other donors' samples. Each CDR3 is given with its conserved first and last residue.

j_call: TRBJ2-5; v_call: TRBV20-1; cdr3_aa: CSARGDSAGGETQYF
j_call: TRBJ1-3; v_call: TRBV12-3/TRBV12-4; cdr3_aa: CASSFGPKENTIYF
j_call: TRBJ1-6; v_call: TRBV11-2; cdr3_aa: CASSLGQTYGTLHF
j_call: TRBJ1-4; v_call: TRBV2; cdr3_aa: CASSDIRGEVNEKLFF
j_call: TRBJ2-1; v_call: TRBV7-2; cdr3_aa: CASSVTSGRANEQFF
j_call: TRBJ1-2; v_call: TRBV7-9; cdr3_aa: CAVRDGTHGGYTF
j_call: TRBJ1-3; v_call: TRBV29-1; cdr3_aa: CSVDPGQGTGNTIYF
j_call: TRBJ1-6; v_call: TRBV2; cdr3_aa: CASSAGTGSSPLHF
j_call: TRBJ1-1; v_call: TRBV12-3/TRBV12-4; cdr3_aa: CASRRKGGNTEAFF
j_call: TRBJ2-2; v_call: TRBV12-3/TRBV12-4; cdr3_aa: CASRATGFTGELFF
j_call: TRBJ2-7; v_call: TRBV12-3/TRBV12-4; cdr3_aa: CASSRDRAHEQYF
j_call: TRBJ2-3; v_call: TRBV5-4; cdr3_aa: CASSLVPEDTQYF
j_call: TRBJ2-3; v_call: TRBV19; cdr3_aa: CASSMRVVPTDTQYF
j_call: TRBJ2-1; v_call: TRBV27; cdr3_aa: CASSLFGGSSYNEQFF
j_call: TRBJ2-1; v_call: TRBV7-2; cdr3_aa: CASSQNPDRVHEQFF
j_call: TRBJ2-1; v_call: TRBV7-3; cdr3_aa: CASSATTSNEQFF
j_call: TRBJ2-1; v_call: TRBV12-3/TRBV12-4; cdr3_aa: CASRERTGAGHEQFF